The T cell receptor beta chain described here comes from a study of early T cells in non-severe SARS-CoV-2 infection. TCRdb re-called the 5' RACE reads through MiXCR, storing one row per CDR3 protein. The sample lists roughly 51,000 distinct CDR3 sequences, around 7.7% seen once, with roughly 6% in the top ten. Losses at the gene ends were 1 base for V and 7 bases for J; bases not matched to a gene: 5. Germline CDR1 SSHAT, CDR2 FNYEAQ (reference sequence). This CDR3 comprises 15 residues. This clonotype originated in an adult who was a healthcare worker with PCR-confirmed SARS-CoV-2 infection or an uninfected control (not recorded which). The chain is built from TRBV7-7 and TRBJ2-3, with 10 bases identical to TRBD1. Sample: whole blood. In nucleotides, the CDR3 is TGTGCCAGCAGCTTAGGGACAGGGGGTGCAAATACGCAGTATTTT. It encodes CASSLGTGGANTQYF.